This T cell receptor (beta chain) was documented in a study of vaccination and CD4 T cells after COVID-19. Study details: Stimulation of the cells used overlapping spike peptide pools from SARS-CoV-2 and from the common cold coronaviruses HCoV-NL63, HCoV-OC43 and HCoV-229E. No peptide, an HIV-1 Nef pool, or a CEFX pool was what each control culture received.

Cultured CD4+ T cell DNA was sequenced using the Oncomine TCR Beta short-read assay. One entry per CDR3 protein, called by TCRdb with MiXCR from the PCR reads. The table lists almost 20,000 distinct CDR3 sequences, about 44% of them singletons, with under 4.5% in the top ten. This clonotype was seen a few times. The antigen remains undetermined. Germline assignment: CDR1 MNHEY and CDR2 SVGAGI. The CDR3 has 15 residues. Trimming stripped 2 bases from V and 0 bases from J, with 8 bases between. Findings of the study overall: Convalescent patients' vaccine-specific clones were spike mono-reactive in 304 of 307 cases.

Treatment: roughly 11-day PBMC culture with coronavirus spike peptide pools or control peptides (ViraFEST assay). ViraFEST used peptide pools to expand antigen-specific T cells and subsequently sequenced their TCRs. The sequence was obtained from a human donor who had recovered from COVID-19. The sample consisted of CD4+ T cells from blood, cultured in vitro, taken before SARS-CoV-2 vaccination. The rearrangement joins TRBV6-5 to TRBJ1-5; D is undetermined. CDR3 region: CASSYRTDSNQPQHF. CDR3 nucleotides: TGTGCCAGCAGTTACCGGACGGATAGCAATCAGCCCCAGCATTTT.